This entry concerns a single T cell receptor (beta chain). Antigen: not known. Every patient underwent thyroid surgery untreated. TCRdb reprocessed the PCR reads via MiXCR. The repertoire holds roughly 50,000 clones, around 21% seen once, with roughly 3.8% in the top ten. The source of the sample is a study of metastatic and nonmetastatic thyroid tumors. Study outcomes and limitations: Malignant thyroid tumors reportedly had TCR beta diversity that was significantly higher than in benign nodules, in blood and tumor.

CDR3 length: 15 amino acids. V was clipped by 4 bases and J by 0 bases, with 14 bases between them. The germline V gene encodes CDR1 SGHRS and CDR2 YFSETQ. V gene TRBV5-1 combines with J gene TRBJ2-7; D perhaps matches TRBD2 (5 bases). The receptor was isolated from a male donor with papillary thyroid cancer or a benign thyroid nodule (not recorded which). Some clones in this sample may be carry-over from other donors' samples. Input material: blood. CDR3 region: CASSPEGISSYEQYF. As DNA, the CDR3 is TGCGCCAGCAGCCCCGAGGGTATTTCCTCCTACGAGCAGTACTTC. The full variable domain, rest sourced from reference TRBV5-1 and TRBJ2-7, is KAGVTQTPRYLIKTRGQQVTLSCSPISGHRSVSWYQQTPGQGLQFLFEYFSETQRNKGNFPGRFSGRQFSNSRSEMNVSTLELGDSALYLCASSPEGISSYEQYFGPGTRLTVT.